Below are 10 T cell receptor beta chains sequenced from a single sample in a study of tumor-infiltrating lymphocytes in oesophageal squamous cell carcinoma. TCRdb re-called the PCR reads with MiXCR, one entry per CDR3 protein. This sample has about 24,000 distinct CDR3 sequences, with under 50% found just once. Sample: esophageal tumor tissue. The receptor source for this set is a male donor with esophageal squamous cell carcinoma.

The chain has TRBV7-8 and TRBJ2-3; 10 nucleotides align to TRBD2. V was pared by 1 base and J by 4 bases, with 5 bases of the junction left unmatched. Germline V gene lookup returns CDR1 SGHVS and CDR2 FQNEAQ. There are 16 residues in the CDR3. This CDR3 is CASSLGASGSPDTQYF. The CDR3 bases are TGTGCCAGCAGCTTAGGGGCTAGCGGGAGTCCAGATACGCAGTATTTT.

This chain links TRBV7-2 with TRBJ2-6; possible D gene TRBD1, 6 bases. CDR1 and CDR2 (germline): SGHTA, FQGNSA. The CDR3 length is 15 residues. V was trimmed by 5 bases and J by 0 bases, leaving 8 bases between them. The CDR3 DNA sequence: TGTGCCAGCAGCCCACAGGGCTCTGGGGCCAACGTCCTGACTTTC. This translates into CASSPQGSGANVLTF.

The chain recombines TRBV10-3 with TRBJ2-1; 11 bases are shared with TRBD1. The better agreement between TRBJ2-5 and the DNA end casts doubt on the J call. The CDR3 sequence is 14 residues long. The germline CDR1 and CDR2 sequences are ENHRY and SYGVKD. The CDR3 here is CATTPGTGGWTQYF. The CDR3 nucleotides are TGTGCCACCACCCCGGGGACAGGGGGTTGGACCCAGTACTTC.

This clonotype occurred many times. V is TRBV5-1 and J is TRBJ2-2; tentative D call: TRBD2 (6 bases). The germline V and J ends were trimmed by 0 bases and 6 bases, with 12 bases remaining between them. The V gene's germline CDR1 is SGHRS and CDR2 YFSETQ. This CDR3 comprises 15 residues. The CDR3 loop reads CASSLVYGGSGELFF. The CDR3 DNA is TGCGCCAGCAGCTTGGTATACGGAGGGTCCGGGGAGCTGTTTTTT.

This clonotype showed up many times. This CDR3 is CASSLESDTQYF. The CDR3 DNA reads TGCGCCAGCAGCTTGGAATCAGATACGCAGTATTTT. The chain recombines TRBV5-1 with TRBJ2-3; no definite D call. Germline V gene sequence: CDR1 SGHRS, CDR2 YFSETQ. This CDR3 has 12 amino acids. Trimming took 0 bases from V and 4 from J, leaving 3 bases between them.

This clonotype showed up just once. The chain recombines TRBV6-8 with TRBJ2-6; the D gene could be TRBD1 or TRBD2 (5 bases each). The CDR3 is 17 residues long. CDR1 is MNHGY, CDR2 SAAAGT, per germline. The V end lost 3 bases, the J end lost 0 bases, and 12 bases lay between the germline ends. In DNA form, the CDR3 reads TGTGCCAGCAGTTATTCAGGGAGTTCCTCTGGGGCCAACGTCCTGACTTTC. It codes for CASSYSGSSSGANVLTF.

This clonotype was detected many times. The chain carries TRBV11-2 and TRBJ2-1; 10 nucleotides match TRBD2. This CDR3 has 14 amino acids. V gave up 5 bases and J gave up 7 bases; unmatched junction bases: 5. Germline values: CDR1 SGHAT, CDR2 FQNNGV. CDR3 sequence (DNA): TGTGCCAGCAGCCAGCAGACTAGCGGGAATGAGCAGTTCTTC. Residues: CASSQQTSGNEQFF. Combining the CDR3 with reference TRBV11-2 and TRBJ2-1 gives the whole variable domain EAGVAQSPRYKIIEKRQSVAFWCNPISGHATLYWYQQILGQGPKLLIQFQNNGVVDDSQLPKDRFSAERLKGVDSTLKIQPAKLEDSAVYLCASSQQTSGNEQFFGPGTRLTVL.

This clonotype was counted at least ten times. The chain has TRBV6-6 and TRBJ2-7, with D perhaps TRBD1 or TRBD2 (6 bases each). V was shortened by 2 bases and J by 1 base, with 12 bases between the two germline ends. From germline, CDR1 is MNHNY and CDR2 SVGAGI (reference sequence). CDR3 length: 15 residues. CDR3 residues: CASSYGGGKSYEQYF. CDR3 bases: TGTGCCAGCAGTTACGGAGGGGGGAAGTCCTACGAGCAGTACTTC.

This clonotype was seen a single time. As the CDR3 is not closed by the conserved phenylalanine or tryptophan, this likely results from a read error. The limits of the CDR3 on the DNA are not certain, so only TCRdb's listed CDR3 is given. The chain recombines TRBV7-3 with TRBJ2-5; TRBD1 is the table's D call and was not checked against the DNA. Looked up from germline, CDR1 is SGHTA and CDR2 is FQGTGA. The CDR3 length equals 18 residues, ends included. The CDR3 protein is CASSLLGGGLGYGYTFGS.

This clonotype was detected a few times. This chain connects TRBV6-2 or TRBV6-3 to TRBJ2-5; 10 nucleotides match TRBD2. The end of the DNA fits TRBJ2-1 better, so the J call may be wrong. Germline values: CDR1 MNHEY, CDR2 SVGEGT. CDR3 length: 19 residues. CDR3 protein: CASSYSSRESGRATHGQFF. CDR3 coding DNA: TGTGCCAGCAGTTACTCAAGCCGGGAGAGCGGGAGGGCGACCCACGGTCAGTTCTTC.